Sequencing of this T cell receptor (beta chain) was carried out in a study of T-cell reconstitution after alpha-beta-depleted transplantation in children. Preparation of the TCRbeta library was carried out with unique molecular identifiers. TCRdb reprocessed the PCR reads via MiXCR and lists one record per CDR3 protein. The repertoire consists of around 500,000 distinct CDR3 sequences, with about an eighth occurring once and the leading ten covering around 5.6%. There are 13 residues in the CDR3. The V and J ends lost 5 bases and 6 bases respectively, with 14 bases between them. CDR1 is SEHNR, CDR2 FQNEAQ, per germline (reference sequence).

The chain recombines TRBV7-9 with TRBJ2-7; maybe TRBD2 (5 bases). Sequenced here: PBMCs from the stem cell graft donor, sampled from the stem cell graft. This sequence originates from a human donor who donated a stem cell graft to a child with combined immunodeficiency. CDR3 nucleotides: TGTGCCAGCAGCCCCTCGGGGAACGGCGAGCAGTACTTC. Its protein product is CASSPSGNGEQYF. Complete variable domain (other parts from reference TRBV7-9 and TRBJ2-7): DTGVSQNPRHKITKRGQNVTFRCDPISEHNRLYWYRQTLGQGPEFLTYFQNEAQLEKSRLLSDRFSAERPKGSFSTLEIQRTEQGDSAMYLCASSPSGNGEQYFGPGTRLTVT.